The rows below give T cell receptor beta chains drawn from one sample of a study of OX40 agonist ivuxolimab in advanced cancers. Data came from immunoSEQ multiplex PCR; TCRdb stores just in-frame clones and leaves some out. The profile shows tens of thousands of clones, 92% of them singletons. The sample here was CD4+ or CD8+ T cells sorted from blood, taken in a trial of the OX40 agonist ivuxolimab. These receptor sequences come from an adult with an advanced solid tumor such as melanoma, head and neck, liver or kidney cancer. CDR3s include the opening cysteine and the closing phenylalanine or tryptophan. The order of the fields is J gene, D gene, clone size, V gene, CDR3 DNA, CDR3 protein. D genes are given only for firm matches. The size field is filled for only some rows; it gives once, few, many or a size class.

j_gene: TRBJ2-5; d_gene: TRBD2; abundance: once; v_gene: TRBV7-2; CDR3nt: TGTGCAACGGGGAGGGAGGGGGAGACCCAGTACTTC; CDR3aa: CATGREGETQYF
j_gene: TRBJ2-7; d_gene: TRBD2; abundance: .; v_gene: TRBV5-1; CDR3nt: TGCGCCAGCAGCTTGGGAGCGGGAGGGTCCTACGAGCAGTACTTC; CDR3aa: CASSLGAGGSYEQYF
j_gene: TRBJ2-6; d_gene: .; abundance: .; v_gene: TRBV27; CDR3nt: TGTGCCAGCAGTCACGATCTCTCTGGGGCCAACGTCCTGACTTTC; CDR3aa: CASSHDLSGANVLTF
j_gene: TRBJ1-2; d_gene: .; abundance: .; v_gene: TRBV6-1; CDR3nt: TGTGCCAGCAGTGCGCCCGGGAAAACTAACTATGGCTACACCTTC; CDR3aa: CASSAPGKTNYGYTF
j_gene: TRBJ2-7; d_gene: TRBD1; abundance: .; v_gene: TRBV7-6; CDR3nt: TGTGCCAGCAGCCTTCAGACAGGGCACTCCTACGAGCAGTACTTC; CDR3aa: CASSLQTGHSYEQYF
j_gene: TRBJ1-5; d_gene: TRBD1; abundance: .; v_gene: TRBV11-2; CDR3nt: TGTGCCAGCAGTACAGGGGAGAATCAGCCCCAGCATTTT; CDR3aa: CASSTGENQPQHF
j_gene: TRBJ1-4; d_gene: .; abundance: .; v_gene: TRBV30; CDR3nt: TGTGCCTGGGACCATGGGGGGATGTCTAATGAAAAACTGTTTTTT; CDR3aa: CAWDHGGMSNEKLFF
j_gene: TRBJ2-1; d_gene: .; abundance: .; v_gene: TRBV25-1; CDR3nt: TGTGCCAGCAGTGAATTTGGTAGCAACTACAATGAGCAGTTCTTC; CDR3aa: CASSEFGSNYNEQFF
j_gene: TRBJ2-6; d_gene: .; abundance: .; v_gene: TRBV25-1; CDR3nt: TGTGCCAGCGCGGACAGCTCTGGGGCCAACGTCCTGACTTTC; CDR3aa: CASADSSGANVLTF
j_gene: TRBJ2-1; d_gene: TRBD2; abundance: .; v_gene: TRBV27; CDR3nt: TGTGCCAGCAGTTATAGCGGGGGTGCAAATGAGCAGTTCTTC; CDR3aa: CASSYSGGANEQFF
j_gene: TRBJ2-4; d_gene: .; abundance: .; v_gene: TRBV7-2; CDR3nt: TGTGCCAGCAGCTTAGCGGGAGCCAAAAACATTCAGTACTTC; CDR3aa: CASSLAGAKNIQYF
j_gene: TRBJ2-3; d_gene: TRBD2; abundance: .; v_gene: TRBV11-3; CDR3nt: TGTGCCAGCAGCGCCGGGACTAGCGGGAGCACAGATACGCAGTATTTT; CDR3aa: CASSAGTSGSTDTQYF
j_gene: TRBJ1-4; d_gene: .; abundance: .; v_gene: TRBV5-1; CDR3nt: TGCGCCAGCAGCTTGGCCTGGGGGCGGGGTGAAAAACTGTTTTTT; CDR3aa: CASSLAWGRGEKLFF
j_gene: TRBJ1-4; d_gene: .; abundance: once; v_gene: TRBV27; CDR3nt: TGTGCCAGCAGTTTGTATGAAGGGGGAGTGGGTGAAAAACTGTTTTTT; CDR3aa: CASSLYEGGVGEKLFF
j_gene: TRBJ2-1; d_gene: .; abundance: .; v_gene: TRBV7-2; CDR3nt: TGTGCCAGCAGCCCAGTAGGGGGAAGCTACAATGAGCAGTTCTTC; CDR3aa: CASSPVGGSYNEQFF
j_gene: TRBJ2-5; d_gene: TRBD1; abundance: .; v_gene: TRBV19; CDR3nt: TGTGCCAGTAACCTCGGACAGGGAGGTCGAGAGACCCAGTACTTC; CDR3aa: CASNLGQGGRETQYF
j_gene: TRBJ1-5; d_gene: .; abundance: .; v_gene: TRBV7-5; CDR3nt: TGTGTCAGAAGCTTAGGTGGCCAAATCAAACCCCAGAATCAGCCCCAGCATTTT; CDR3aa: CVRSLGGQIKPQNQPQHF
j_gene: TRBJ1-6; d_gene: TRBD1; abundance: .; v_gene: TRBV5-6; CDR3nt: TGTGCCAGCAGCTTCGGGACAGGCAATTCACCCCTCCACTTT; CDR3aa: CASSFGTGNSPLHF
j_gene: TRBJ2-2; d_gene: .; abundance: .; v_gene: TRBV6-5; CDR3nt: TGTGCCAGCAGTTACAGGCGGCAACCGAACACCGGGGAGCTGTTTTTT; CDR3aa: CASSYRRQPNTGELFF
j_gene: TRBJ2-3; d_gene: .; abundance: .; v_gene: TRBV5-4; CDR3nt: TGTGCCAGCAGCCCACGGAACCCCACAGATACGCAGTATTTT; CDR3aa: CASSPRNPTDTQYF
j_gene: TRBJ2-5; d_gene: TRBD2; abundance: .; v_gene: TRBV5-4; CDR3nt: TGTGCCAGCAGCTTGGAAATAGCGGGAGGAAGGGAGACCCAGTACTTC; CDR3aa: CASSLEIAGGRETQYF
j_gene: TRBJ2-5; d_gene: TRBD1; abundance: .; v_gene: TRBV7-9; CDR3nt: TGTGCCAGCAGCGTGACAGGGCTAGGCGAGACCCAGTACTTC; CDR3aa: CASSVTGLGETQYF
j_gene: TRBJ2-7; d_gene: TRBD1; abundance: .; v_gene: TRBV5-8; CDR3nt: TGTGCCAGCAGCCCCCGGGACAGGGACTCCTACGAGCAGTACTTC; CDR3aa: CASSPRDRDSYEQYF
j_gene: TRBJ2-1; d_gene: .; abundance: .; v_gene: TRBV9; CDR3nt: TGTGCCAGCAGCGTAGCTCACCCCGGGGCTAGCGATTACAATGAGCAGTTCTTC; CDR3aa: CASSVAHPGASDYNEQFF
j_gene: TRBJ1-4; d_gene: .; abundance: .; v_gene: TRBV19; CDR3nt: TGTGCCAGTAGTTGGACGTTCAATGAAAAACTGTTTTTT; CDR3aa: CASSWTFNEKLFF
j_gene: TRBJ2-3; d_gene: TRBD1; abundance: .; v_gene: TRBV30; CDR3nt: TGTGCCTGGAGTGAGGGGACAGGGAGATTAGATACGCAGTATTTT; CDR3aa: CAWSEGTGRLDTQYF
j_gene: TRBJ2-7; d_gene: .; abundance: .; v_gene: TRBV10-2; CDR3nt: TGCGCCAGCAGTGGGGCGGGGTCGGATTCCTACGAGCAGTACTTC; CDR3aa: CASSGAGSDSYEQYF
j_gene: TRBJ2-6; d_gene: .; abundance: .; v_gene: TRBV14; CDR3nt: TGTGCCAGCAGCCAGGTTGTCGGGCAGGGTGAGGCCAACGTCCTGACTTTC; CDR3aa: CASSQVVGQGEANVLTF
j_gene: TRBJ1-3; d_gene: .; abundance: .; v_gene: TRBV5-1; CDR3nt: TGCGCCAGCAGCTTGGCCGCAGGAGGGTCCGGAAACACCATATATTTT; CDR3aa: CASSLAAGGSGNTIYF
j_gene: TRBJ2-7; d_gene: TRBD1; abundance: .; v_gene: TRBV5-1; CDR3nt: TGCGCCAGCAGCCGAACAGGGGACCTAACCTACGAGCAGTACTTC; CDR3aa: CASSRTGDLTYEQYF
j_gene: TRBJ2-1; d_gene: TRBD1; abundance: once; v_gene: TRBV4-2; CDR3nt: TGTGCCAGCAGCCAAGAGGGTAGTTCGACAGGGGGCAATGAGCAGTTCTTC; CDR3aa: CASSQEGSSTGGNEQFF
j_gene: TRBJ2-7; d_gene: TRBD2; abundance: .; v_gene: TRBV7-2; CDR3nt: TGTGCCAGCAGCTTAGCCGGGACTAGTTCCTACGAGCAGTACTTC; CDR3aa: CASSLAGTSSYEQYF
j_gene: TRBJ1-1; d_gene: .; abundance: .; v_gene: TRBV7-6; CDR3nt: TGTGCCAGCAGCTTAGAGGTTTCGGGGAGAGGCACTGAAGCTTTCTTT; CDR3aa: CASSLEVSGRGTEAFF
j_gene: TRBJ1-4; d_gene: .; abundance: .; v_gene: TRBV4-1; CDR3nt: TGCGCCAGCAGCCCGCCGGCCTCCGGAGAAAAACTGTTTTTT; CDR3aa: CASSPPASGEKLFF
j_gene: TRBJ2-3; d_gene: TRBD2; abundance: .; v_gene: TRBV6-5; CDR3nt: TGTGCCAGCAGTTACTCCGGGACTAGCGGGAGTACGCAGTATTTT; CDR3aa: CASSYSGTSGSTQYF
j_gene: TRBJ2-7; d_gene: .; abundance: .; v_gene: TRBV18; CDR3nt: TGTGCCAGCTCACCAGCGGGGTGGGACGAGCAGTACTTC; CDR3aa: CASSPAGWDEQYF
j_gene: TRBJ1-1; d_gene: .; abundance: .; v_gene: TRBV9; CDR3nt: TGTGCCAGCAGCGTAGGCCGGGGCGCGGAAGCTTTCTTT; CDR3aa: CASSVGRGAEAFF
j_gene: TRBJ2-7; d_gene: .; abundance: .; v_gene: TRBV19; CDR3nt: TGTGCCAGTAGTATACGATACGGTTCCTACGAGCAGTACTTC; CDR3aa: CASSIRYGSYEQYF
j_gene: TRBJ2-3; d_gene: .; abundance: .; v_gene: TRBV5-1; CDR3nt: TGCGCCAGCAGCCTCTCGGAGCCCACAGATACGCAGTATTTT; CDR3aa: CASSLSEPTDTQYF
j_gene: TRBJ2-1; d_gene: .; abundance: .; v_gene: TRBV20-1; CDR3nt: TGCAGTGCAAGAAACAATGAGCAGTTCTTC; CDR3aa: CSARNNEQFF
j_gene: TRBJ2-2; d_gene: TRBD2; abundance: .; v_gene: TRBV11-2; CDR3nt: TGTGCCAGCAGCTCCGGGAGGGGGGCCCACACCGGGGAGCTGTTTTTT; CDR3aa: CASSSGRGAHTGELFF